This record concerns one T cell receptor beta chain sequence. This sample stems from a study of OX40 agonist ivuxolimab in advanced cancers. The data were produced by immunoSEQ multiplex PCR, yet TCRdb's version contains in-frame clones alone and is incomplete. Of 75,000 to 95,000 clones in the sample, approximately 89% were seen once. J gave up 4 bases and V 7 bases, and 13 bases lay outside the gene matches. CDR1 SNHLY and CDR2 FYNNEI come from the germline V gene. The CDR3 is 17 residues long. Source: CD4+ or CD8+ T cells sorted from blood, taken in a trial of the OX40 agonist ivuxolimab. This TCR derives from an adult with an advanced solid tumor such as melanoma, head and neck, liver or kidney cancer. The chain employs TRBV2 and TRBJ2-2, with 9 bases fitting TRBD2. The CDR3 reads CASTRRGAGGITGELFF. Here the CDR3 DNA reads TGTGCCAGCACCCGAAGGGGAGCGGGGGGTATCACCGGGGAGCTGTTTTTT.